The 17 T cell receptor beta chains reported below all come from one sample, sequenced in a study of radiation and T cells in renal cell carcinoma. The data were produced by immunoSEQ multiplex PCR, yet TCRdb's version contains in-frame clones alone and is incomplete. Among about 62,000 clones listed, about 83% were seen once. Time point noted: blood 4 weeks post-SBRT, at nephrectomy. Treatment in this sample: 15 Gy SBRT to primary tumor, nephrectomy 4 weeks later. This sample comprised blood, obtained from a patient whose treatment included radiotherapy and nephrectomy. Receptor source: a man between 60 and 75 years old with renal cell carcinoma.

The V call is TRBV4-2, the J call TRBJ1-2; no clear D. Per germline, CDR1 LGHNA and CDR2 YNFKEQ. The CDR3 is 16 residues long. Trimming cost V 0 bases and J 4 bases, with 15 bases left between them. The DNA for the CDR3 is TGTGCCAGCAGCCAAGATAATGACGGAACAAGCTATGGCTACACCTTC. Amino acid sequence: CASSQDNDGTSYGYTF.

The J gene is TRBJ2-7, the V gene TRBV14, with TRBD1 matching over 11 bases. Looked up from germline, CDR1 is SGHDN and CDR2 is FVKESK. J was trimmed by 6 bases and V by 4 bases; bases with no gene match: 8. The CDR3 covers 15 residues. In DNA, the CDR3 is TGTGCCAGCAGCCGAACCGGGACAGGGGGTCGCGAGCAGTACTTC. Residues: CASSRTGTGGREQYF.

V is TRBV2 and J is TRBJ2-5; D uncertain. V was pared by 6 bases and J by 2 bases, with 10 bases between. The CDR3 totals 13 residues. The germline CDR1 and CDR2 sequences are SNHLY and FYNNEI. CDR3 in DNA: TGTGCCAGCAGCCCTAGTTGGCAAGAGACCCAGTACTTC. This sequence encodes CASSPSWQETQYF. Using reference TRBV2 and TRBJ2-5 for the parts outside the CDR3, the full variable domain is EPEVTQTPSHQVTQMGQEVILRCVPISNHLYFYWYRQILGQKVEFLVSFYNNEISEKSEIFDDQFSVERPDGSNFTLKIRSTKLEDSAMYFCASSPSWQETQYFGPGTRLLVL.

The V and J genes are TRBV6-1 and TRBJ2-5; D might be TRBD2 (5 bases). Trimming pared 4 bases from V and 6 bases from J, leaving 12 bases between. This CDR3 region has 13 residues. CDR1 MNHNS and CDR2 SASEGT come from the germline V gene. CDR3 nucleotide sequence: TGTGCCAGCAGTGGACTATCCTCCCAGACCCAGTACTTC. Translated, it gives CASSGLSSQTQYF.

CDR3 sequence: CASSRLAGGTDTQYF. In DNA, the CDR3 is TGCGCCAGCAGCCGACTAGCGGGAGGAACAGATACGCAGTATTTT. J is TRBJ2-3 and V is TRBV10-1; 13 nucleotides line up with TRBD2. The CDR3 loop spans 15 amino acids. V lost 6 bases, J lost 3 bases, and 3 bases stayed unmatched. Germline assignment: CDR1 WNHNN and CDR2 SYGVQD (reference sequence).

The chain is built from TRBV7-5 and TRBJ2-1; TRBD2, the table's D call, was not compared with the DNA. TRBV7-5 represents a pseudogene. This CDR3 contains 17 residues. The chain's CDR3 is CVRSLEVGGLAWHEQFF. CDR3 in DNA: TGTGTCAGAAGCTTAGAGGTCGGGGGACTAGCGTGGCATGAGCAGTTCTTC.

This clone was detected only a few times. The genes are TRBV30 and TRBJ1-4; 8 bases map to TRBD1. With 2 bases clipped from V and 3 bases from J, the junction kept 8 bases outside the gene matches. The CDR3 length is 16 residues. Germline lookup yields CDR1 GTSNPN and CDR2 SVGIG (reference sequence). The CDR3 region is CAWSPYSTGANEKLFF. The CDR3 nucleotides are TGTGCCTGGAGTCCCTACTCGACAGGGGCTAATGAAAAACTGTTTTTT.

The rearrangement links TRBV5-1 to TRBJ2-1, with D tentatively TRBD2 (5 bases). The germline CDR1 and CDR2 sequences are SGHRS and YFSETQ. The CDR3 is 16 amino acids. The V and J ends lost 4 bases and 0 bases respectively, with 14 bases between them. Here the CDR3 DNA reads TGCGCCAGCAGCCAAGATGGAGCGGTCTCCTACAATGAGCAGTTCTTC. Its translation: CASSQDGAVSYNEQFF.

CDR3 residues: CASSLATGLTTGELFF. The CDR3 bases are TGCGCCAGCAGCTTGGCCACCGGACTAACCACCGGGGAGCTGTTTTTT. The chain recombines TRBV5-1 with TRBJ2-2, with D perhaps TRBD2 (6 bases). The V and J ends lost 0 bases and 4 bases respectively, with 13 bases between them. Germline V gene lookup returns CDR1 SGHRS and CDR2 YFSETQ. The CDR3 runs to 16 residues.

This clone was detected only a few times. The rearrangement joins TRBV19 to TRBJ1-5, with 11 bases identical to TRBD1. The V and J ends lost 4 bases and 5 bases, in that order; junction bases with no gene match: 4. The CDR3 totals 15 residues. Per germline, CDR1 LNHDA and CDR2 SQIVND (reference sequence). CDR3 DNA: TGTGCCAGTAGTACGGGGACAGGGGGAGATCAGCCCCAGCATTTT. Protein: CASSTGTGGDQPQHF.

The chain is built from TRBV5-5 and TRBJ1-5; 9 bases map to TRBD1. Trimming took 4 bases from V and 5 from J; bases not matched to a gene: 10. Germline CDR1 SGHKS, CDR2 YYEKEE (reference sequence). The CDR3 contains 16 residues. Here the CDR3 reads CASSLIWGQGYQPQHF. CDR3 DNA: TGTGCCAGCAGCCTAATTTGGGGACAGGGCTATCAGCCCCAGCATTTT.

CDR3 region: CASRNPGTGGSYEQYF. CDR3 nucleotides: TGCGCCAGCCGTAACCCCGGGACAGGGGGTTCCTACGAGCAGTACTTC. This chain connects TRBV10-2 to TRBJ2-7; 11 nucleotides line up with TRBD1. The CDR3 consists of 16 residues. Trimming cost V 8 bases and J 1 base; bases outside gene matches: 10. Germline V gene sequence: CDR1 WSHSY, CDR2 SAAADI.

This clone was observed once. This chain connects TRBV29-1 to TRBJ2-3; 8 bases are shared with TRBD2. Germline V gene sequence: CDR1 SQVTM, CDR2 ANQGSEA. The CDR3 has 17 amino acids. Trimming at V came to 4 bases and at J to 2 bases, leaving 14 bases not matched to a gene. CDR3 protein: CSVVGQTDGRATDTQYF. CDR3 coding DNA: TGCAGCGTTGTGGGGCAAACGGACGGGAGGGCCACAGATACGCAGTATTTT.

The J gene is TRBJ2-6, the V gene TRBV28; D assignment may be TRBD1 or TRBD2 (6 bases each). Trimming shortened V by 4 bases and J by 0 bases, and 16 bases separated the two germline ends. Germline V CDR1 and CDR2: MDHEN, SYDVKM. The CDR3 extends over 18 amino acids. The CDR3 DNA reads TGTGCCAGCAGTTGGCCAGGGGCGGGGTACTCTGGGGCCAACGTCCTGACTTTC. Its protein is CASSWPGAGYSGANVLTF.

The chain recombines TRBV18 with TRBJ1-1, with D perhaps matching TRBD1 (6 bases). Looked up from germline, CDR1 is KGHSH and CDR2 is LQKENI. Trimming removed 3 bases from V and 6 bases from J, with 17 bases in between. The CDR3 totals 15 residues. The CDR3 protein is CASSPGGHNSAEAFF. As DNA, the CDR3 is TGTGCCAGCTCACCCGGGGGACACAATAGCGCTGAAGCTTTCTTT.

The gene calls are TRBV6-5 and TRBJ2-3, with D unresolved. In germline, CDR1 is MNHEY, CDR2 SVGAGI. V lost 8 bases to trimming and J lost 5 bases, with 8 bases between them. The CDR3 loop spans 11 amino acids. The CDR3 region is CASLRGDTQYF. In DNA form, the CDR3 reads TGTGCCAGCCTCAGAGGAGATACGCAGTATTTT.

The chain links TRBV9 to TRBJ2-2; D may be TRBD1 (7 bases). V was pared by 1 base and J by 6 bases, with 10 bases between. Germline-derived CDR1 and CDR2 are SGDLS and YYNGEE. The CDR3 sequence is 14 residues long. CDR3: CASSVTGEAGELFF. DNA of the CDR3: TGTGCCAGCAGCGTAACAGGGGAGGCCGGGGAGCTGTTTTTT.